This TCR beta chain was recovered during a study of response to subunit inactivated influenza vaccine. Broader study findings: It was the authors' suggestion that each seasonal influenza vaccination recruits few new T cells.

Remarks on this clonotype: The antigen is not known.

TCRdb fed the RT-PCR reads into MiXCR, producing one record per CDR3 protein. In the table there are about 520,000 distinct CDR3 sequences, about 25% of which are singletons. The J segment lost 0 bases and the V segment lost 1 base, leaving 11 bases of the junction unmatched. CDR1 is SGHAT and CDR2 is FQDESV in the germline V gene (reference sequence). The CDR3 covers 19 residues. The TCR sequence derives from a man between 45 and 60 years old who received an inactivated influenza vaccine. The chain combines TRBV11-1 with TRBJ1-1; 10 nucleotides agree with TRBD1. The sample here was CD4+ T cells sorted from PBMCs, taken about 5 days after vaccination. The CDR3 bases are TGTGCCAGCAGCTTAGTGGTCTTTACGGGACAGGGGATGAACACTGAAGCTTTCTTT. Protein sequence: CASSLVVFTGQGMNTEAFF.